The 32 T cell receptor beta chains below all came from one sample that was sequenced in a study of shared clonotypes between healthy human individuals. Here immunoSEQ multiplex PCR was the method, and the copy in TCRdb shows in-frame clones only, minus some. The sample consists of under 2.5 million clones, roughly 92% of them appearing once. The sequencing sample was made of naive CD4+ T cells from PBMCs. Subset reported: CD45RA+ positively selected. The receptors shown here come from a man younger than 35 in good health. Some clones in this sample may be carry-over from other donors' samples.

Only one count was recorded for this clone. The chain has TRBV28 and TRBJ2-7; D tentatively fits TRBD1 or TRBD2 (5 bases each). CDR3 length: 12 amino acids. Germline-derived CDR1 and CDR2 are MDHEN and SYDVKM. Trimming left V 7 bases short and J 6 bases short, with 13 bases between. The CDR3 loop reads CASNEGKGEQYF. CDR3 DNA: TGTGCCAGCAACGAGGGGAAAGGCGAGCAGTACTTC.

The CDR3 protein is CASSPAGGIYEQYF. CDR3 nucleotides: TGCGCCAGCAGCCCGGCCGGAGGGATCTACGAGCAGTACTTC. V gene TRBV4-1 combines with J gene TRBJ2-7; D might be TRBD2 (6 bases). Germline V gene data show CDR1 as MGHRA and CDR2 as YSYEKL. This CDR3 has 14 amino acids. V was shortened by 4 bases and J by 3 bases, with 13 bases between the two germline ends.

The rearrangement joins TRBV21-1 to TRBJ2-4. TRBV21-1 is assigned pseudogene status. The CDR3 spans 9 residues. The DNA of the CDR3 is TGTGCCAGCGTTTCGATTGGGTACTTC. Translating it yields CASVSIGYF.

The chain has TRBV9 and TRBJ1-4; no definite D call. The CDR3 is 13 amino acids. Per germline, CDR1 SGDLS and CDR2 YYNGEE. V was trimmed by 2 bases and J by 7 bases, leaving 9 bases between them. The CDR3 DNA reads TGTGCCAGCAGCGTGGGTCCCTTTGAAAAACTGTTTTTT. Translation gives CASSVGPFEKLFF.

This chain uses TRBV6-6 with TRBJ1-5; 7 positions agree with TRBD1. The germline gives CDR1 MNHNY, CDR2 SVGAGI (reference sequence). V trimming: 5 bases; J trimming: 4 bases; junction bases outside the gene matches: 8. The CDR3 spans 15 residues. The CDR3: CASSPQAGGNQPQHF. CDR3 nucleotides: TGTGCCAGCAGTCCCCAGGCAGGGGGGAATCAGCCCCAGCATTTT.

The V and J genes are TRBV5-1 and TRBJ1-1; 8 bases are a match to TRBD1. CDR1 and CDR2 from the germline V gene are SGHRS and YFSETQ. V gave up 4 bases and J gave up 1 base; unmatched junction bases: 6. This CDR3 comprises 15 residues. The DNA of the CDR3 is TGCGCCAGCAGCAAAACGGGACAGGAGAACACTGAAGCTTTCTTT. It translates to CASSKTGQENTEAFF.

V gene TRBV9 combines with J gene TRBJ2-2; D is unresolved. The CDR3 sequence is 17 residues long. Trimming pared 0 bases from V and 3 bases from J, leaving 15 bases between. Germline-derived CDR1 and CDR2 are SGDLS and YYNGEE. The CDR3 sequence is CASSVGSRAPDTGELFF. CDR3 nucleotide sequence: TGTGCCAGCAGCGTAGGGTCTAGGGCGCCGGACACCGGGGAGCTGTTTTTT. Full variable domain (remainder filled in from reference TRBV9 and TRBJ2-2): DSGVTQTPKHLITATGQRVTLRCSPRSGDLSVYWYQQSLDQGLQFLIQYYNGEERAKGNILERFSAQQFPDLHSELNLSSLELGDSALYFCASSVGSRAPDTGELFFGEGSRLTVL.

This chain joins TRBV6-1 and TRBJ2-7; D is ambiguous. Trimming removed 7 bases at V and 6 bases at J, with 10 bases between. CDR1 MNHNS and CDR2 SASEGT come from the germline V gene. The CDR3 length is 11 residues. The DNA for the CDR3 is TGTGCCAGCAAATCCAACTTCGAGCAGTACTTC. This translates into CASKSNFEQYF.

This sequence joins TRBV7-2 and TRBJ2-7, with 11 bases fitting TRBD2. CDR3 length: 14 residues. With 4 bases clipped from V and 3 bases from J, the junction kept 2 bases outside the gene matches. In germline, CDR1 is SGHTA, CDR2 FQGNSA. CDR3 region: CASSSSGRNYEQYF. The CDR3 DNA is TGTGCCAGCAGCTCTAGCGGGAGGAACTACGAGCAGTACTTC.

The rearrangement joins TRBV7-2 to TRBJ2-7; D may be TRBD1 or TRBD2 (6 bases each). Between the trimmed V and J ends, which lost 4 bases and 3 bases, there was a span of 10 bases. This CDR3 has 13 amino acids. Germline-derived CDR1 and CDR2 are SGHTA and FQGNSA. CDR3 DNA: TGTGCCAGCAGCTCCGGGGGCGTCTACGAGCAGTACTTC. Amino acid sequence: CASSSGGVYEQYF. The full variable domain, with the rest looked up from reference TRBV7-2 and TRBJ2-7, is GAGVSQSPSNKVTEKGKDVELRCDPISGHTALYWYRQSLGQGLEFLIYFQGNSAPDKSGLPSDRFSAERTGGSVSTLTIQRTQQEDSAVYLCASSSGGVYEQYFGPGTRLTVT.

J is TRBJ1-3 and V is TRBV28; 9 positions agree with TRBD1. CDR3 size: 16 residues. The V gene end was trimmed by 5 bases and the J gene end by 0 bases; junction bases not matched to a gene: 5. Germline V gives CDR1 MDHEN, CDR2 SYDVKM. The CDR3 here is CASSIGTGNSGNTIYF. The CDR3 DNA follows: TGTGCCAGCAGTATCGGGACAGGGAACTCTGGAAACACCATATATTTT.

As regards this clone: The identical CDR3 is also encoded by other nucleotide sequences in the sample. The chain joins TRBV7-3 to TRBJ2-1; a weak D match, TRBD2 (5 bases). This CDR3 comprises 13 residues. CDR1 is SGHTA, CDR2 FQGTGA, per germline. V was shortened by 2 bases and J by 6 bases, with 8 bases between the two germline ends. The CDR3 bases are TGTGCCAGCAGCTTATCTCGGGGCAATGAGCAGTTCTTC. This codes for CASSLSRGNEQFF.

The chain carries TRBV6-1 and TRBJ2-7; perhaps TRBD1 as D (5 bases). CDR3 length equals 14 residues. V gave up 5 bases and J gave up 4 bases, with 15 bases separating them. CDR1 MNHNS and CDR2 SASEGT come from the germline V gene. The CDR3 DNA reads as TGTGCCAGCAGTTCACGATCGACAGATTACGAGCAGTACTTC. Translation: CASSSRSTDYEQYF.

The chain links TRBV7-3 to TRBJ2-7; D gene unclear. The CDR3 consists of 13 residues. The V end was cut by 3 bases, the J end by 2 bases, with 8 bases between. Germline V gene sequence: CDR1 SGHTA, CDR2 FQGTGA. The CDR3 loop is CASSFDPTYEQYF. In DNA, the CDR3 is TGTGCCAGCAGCTTCGACCCCACCTACGAGCAGTACTTC.

The CDR3 region has the DNA TGTGCCAGCAGTCCGATCCTGATGAACACTGAAGCTTTCTTT. It translates to CASSPILMNTEAFF. The chain combines TRBV27 with TRBJ1-1; no firm D call. The V gene's germline CDR1 is MNHEY and CDR2 SMNVEV (reference sequence). The CDR3 consists of 14 residues. The V gene lost 5 bases and the J gene lost 0 bases, with 10 bases spanning the gap.

The chain carries TRBV2 and TRBJ2-7; D possibly corresponds to TRBD1 (6 bases). Trimming removed 1 base at V and 4 bases at J, with 11 bases between. CDR3 length: 14 amino acids. Germline lookup yields CDR1 SNHLY and CDR2 FYNNEI. The CDR3 region has the DNA TGTGCCAGCAGTGAAGGTGGCAGGGGTTACGAGCAGTACTTC. This codes for CASSEGGRGYEQYF.

The chain uses TRBV19 and TRBJ2-7, with a weak D call TRBD1 (5 bases). The germline V and J ends were trimmed by 10 bases and 0 bases, with 19 bases remaining between them. The CDR3 has 15 amino acids. The germline CDR1 and CDR2 sequences are LNHDA and SQIVND (reference sequence). The CDR3 protein is CATRTVKGYSYEQYF. The CDR3 bases are TGTGCCACCAGAACAGTCAAGGGGTACTCCTACGAGCAGTACTTC.

The V and J genes are TRBV5-1 and TRBJ1-2, with 9 bases aligning to TRBD1. The germline V gene encodes CDR1 SGHRS and CDR2 YFSETQ. The CDR3 length is 17 residues. The V gene end was trimmed by 3 bases and the J gene end by 6 bases; junction bases not matched to a gene: 15. The CDR3 nucleotides read TGCGCCAGCAGCTCAATGCCGGGACAGGGTAGACAGGATGGCTACACCTTC. Encoded protein: CASSSMPGQGRQDGYTF. The full variable domain, in which reference TRBV5-1 and TRBJ1-2 provide the parts outside the CDR3, is KAGVTQTPRYLIKTRGQQVTLSCSPISGHRSVSWYQQTPGQGLQFLFEYFSETQRNKGNFPGRFSGRQFSNSRSEMNVSTLELGDSALYLCASSSMPGQGRQDGYTFGSGTRLTVV.

About this clone: Other DNA sequences within the sample encode an identical CDR3. The chain links TRBV30 to TRBJ2-7, with a possible D match to TRBD2 (6 bases). This CDR3 is 12 amino acids long. V lost 2 bases and J lost 6, with 11 bases in between. Germline V gene sequence: CDR1 GTSNPN, CDR2 SVGIG (reference sequence). CDR3 sequence reads: CAWSPEGGEQYF. The CDR3, as DNA: TGTGCCTGGAGTCCGGAGGGCGGCGAGCAGTACTTC.

The chain links TRBV6-1 to TRBJ2-7; D is possibly TRBD1 (5 bases). CDR3 size: 14 residues. Germline V gene lookup returns CDR1 MNHNS and CDR2 SASEGT. Trimming left V 4 bases short and J 2 bases short, with 12 bases between. The CDR3, as DNA: TGTGCCAGCAGTGCGATCAGGGAAACCTACGAGCAGTACTTC. It codes for CASSAIRETYEQYF.

V and J are TRBV5-4 and TRBJ1-4; D is possibly TRBD1 (5 bases). The CDR3 is 13 amino acids. Trimming stripped 3 bases from V and 5 bases from J, with 8 bases between. Germline CDR1 reads SGHNT; CDR2 reads YYREEE (reference sequence). The DNA for the CDR3 is TGTGCCAGCAGCTACGACAGAAATGAAAAACTGTTTTTT. It encodes CASSYDRNEKLFF. The full variable domain, rest sourced from reference TRBV5-4 and TRBJ1-4, is ETGVTQSPTHLIKTRGQQVTLRCSSQSGHNTVSWYQQALGQGPQFIFQYYREEENGRGNFPPRFSGLQFPNYSSELNVNALELDDSALYLCASSYDRNEKLFFGSGTQLSVL.

The chain is built from TRBV6-1 and TRBJ2-7; a possible D gene is TRBD1 (5 bases). Between the trimmed V and J ends, which lost 6 bases and 1 base, there was a span of 13 bases. There are 14 residues in the CDR3. Germline CDR1 MNHNS, CDR2 SASEGT. The CDR3 DNA reads as TGTGCCAGCAGCGACCCGACAGAGTCCTACGAGCAGTACTTC. Amino acids: CASSDPTESYEQYF.

The CDR3 sequence: CASSQGPQGASDEQYF. CDR3 sequence (DNA): TGCGCCAGCAGCCAAGGCCCCCAGGGGGCGTCGGACGAGCAGTACTTC. This chain uses TRBV4-3 with TRBJ2-7; TRBD1 agrees at 8 bases. V was clipped by 1 base and J by 5 bases; unmatched bases: 10. The CDR3 runs to 16 residues. CDR1 is LGHNA and CDR2 is YSLEER in the germline V gene.

This rearrangement joins TRBV6-1 to TRBJ2-1; D ambiguous. The V gene lost 5 bases and the J gene lost 9 bases, with 8 bases spanning the gap. The CDR3 extends over 11 amino acids. Per the germline V gene, CDR1 is MNHNS and CDR2 is SASEGT. The CDR3 sequence: CASSLSFEQFF. The CDR3 DNA is TGTGCCAGCAGTCTCAGTTTTGAGCAGTTCTTC.

CDR3 in DNA: TGTGCCAGCAGTGAAGCCGCCGGGGAAGGGAACCAAAACATTCAGTACTTC. Translated: CASSEAAGEGNQNIQYF. The J gene is TRBJ2-4, the V gene TRBV2; D possibly corresponds to TRBD2 (5 bases). The CDR3 sequence is 17 residues long. Trimming left V 0 bases short and J 5 bases short, with 17 bases between. Germline V gene lookup returns CDR1 SNHLY and CDR2 FYNNEI.

This chain links TRBV19 with TRBJ2-3; D is ambiguous. Germline loops: CDR1 LNHDA, CDR2 SQIVND (reference sequence). This CDR3 region has 14 residues. V was trimmed by 7 bases and J by 5 bases, leaving 16 bases between them. The CDR3 protein is CASMGPGAIDTQYF. The CDR3 nucleotides read TGTGCCAGTATGGGTCCAGGCGCAATAGATACGCAGTATTTT. Full variable domain (outside the CDR3, taken from reference TRBV19 and TRBJ2-3): DGGITQSPKYLFRKEGQNVTLSCEQNLNHDAMYWYRQDPGQGLRLIYYSQIVNDFQKGDIAEGYSVSREKKESFPLTVTSAQKNPTAFYLCASMGPGAIDTQYFGPGTRLTVL.

On this clone itself: The identical CDR3 is also encoded by other nucleotide sequences in the sample. The V and J genes are TRBV6-1 and TRBJ2-3; D is tentatively TRBD1 or TRBD2 (5 bases each). The CDR3 consists of 15 residues. V was pared by 3 bases and J by 0 bases, with 10 bases between. CDR1 is MNHNS and CDR2 is SASEGT in the germline V gene. CDR3 DNA sequence: TGTGCCAGCAGTGAGAGGGGACGTAGCACAGATACGCAGTATTTT. It encodes CASSERGRSTDTQYF.

The V gene is TRBV6-1, the J gene TRBJ2-1, with 7 bases matching TRBD2. The V and J ends lost 0 bases and 8 bases, in that order; junction bases with no gene match: 13. Germline V gene lookup returns CDR1 MNHNS and CDR2 SASEGT. CDR3 length: 17 residues. The CDR3 sequence: CASSEAGRQRGGYEQFF. In DNA, the CDR3 is TGTGCCAGCAGTGAAGCAGGCCGGCAGCGGGGTGGCTATGAGCAGTTCTTC.

This chain connects TRBV2 to TRBJ2-7; D might be TRBD2 (6 bases). The CDR3 consists of 14 residues. V shed 0 bases and J shed 6 bases, with 12 bases lying between them. Germline V gives CDR1 SNHLY, CDR2 FYNNEI. CDR3 nucleotides: TGTGCCAGCAGTGAAGCTGGGAGGCCGTCCGAGCAGTACTTC. It yields the protein CASSEAGRPSEQYF.

The chain carries TRBV5-1 and TRBJ2-2; 8 positions agree with TRBD2. The germline CDR1 and CDR2 sequences are SGHRS and YFSETQ. This CDR3 region has 16 residues. The V segment lost 3 bases and the J segment 4 bases; nucleotides outside the gene matches: 8. The CDR3 bases are TGCGCCAGCAGCTCAGTAAGCGGGAGTGGCACCGGGGAGCTGTTTTTT. Translation: CASSSVSGSGTGELFF.

V gene TRBV4-3 combines with J gene TRBJ2-2; D remains ambiguous. Germline V lookup: CDR1 LGHNA, CDR2 YSLEER. The V and J ends lost 0 bases and 1 base respectively, with 9 bases between them. This CDR3 is built from 16 residues. In DNA form, the CDR3 reads TGCGCCAGCAGCCAAGATAGGAGAGGGAACACCGGGGAGCTGTTTTTT. It encodes CASSQDRRGNTGELFF.

The chain uses TRBV14 and TRBJ2-7, with 8 bases matching TRBD2. This CDR3 is built from 15 residues. The germline CDR1 and CDR2 sequences are SGHDN and FVKESK. The ends lost 6 bases at V and 3 bases at J; junction bases unmatched: 10. CDR3 DNA sequence: TGTGCCAGCAGTGTATCGAGCGGGAGTTACTACGAGCAGTACTTC. Amino acid sequence: CASSVSSGSYYEQYF.